Below are 5 T cell receptor beta chains sequenced from a single sample in a study of blood T cell repertoires in COVID-19. Generated by immunoSEQ multiplex PCR, the TCRdb table keeps only in-frame clones and is missing some. The sample includes about 140,000 clones, approximately 86% of them seen just once. Sequencing input: peripheral blood. The receptors here all came from a woman in her sixties with acute or convalescent COVID-19.

The rearrangement uses TRBV9 and TRBJ1-4; D not resolved. V was clipped by 0 bases and J by 5 bases, with 11 bases between them. Germline V lookup: CDR1 SGDLS, CDR2 YYNGEE. The CDR3 loop spans 15 amino acids. The CDR3 sequence is CASSVDDTVNEKLFF. The CDR3 DNA sequence: TGTGCCAGCAGCGTAGACGACACCGTGAATGAAAAACTGTTTTTT.

This rearrangement joins TRBV9 to TRBJ1-4, with TRBD1 matching 9 bases. CDR3 length: 15 amino acids. Germline lookup yields CDR1 SGDLS and CDR2 YYNGEE. J gave up 11 bases and V 3 bases, and 11 bases lay outside the gene matches. The DNA for the CDR3 is TGTGCCAGCAGCGAGGGTTTTGGGACAGGGCACAAACTGTTTTTT. Amino acid sequence: CASSEGFGTGHKLFF.

The CDR3 sequence: CASSSGTGSGNTIYF. CDR3 DNA sequence: TGTGCCAGCTCTTCCGGGACAGGGTCTGGAAACACCATATATTTT. The rearrangement joins TRBV18 to TRBJ1-3; 9 positions match TRBD1. The junction had 4 bases not matched to a gene; V was cut back by 6 bases and J by 1 base. The CDR3 sequence is 15 residues long. Germline V CDR1 and CDR2: KGHSH, LQKENI.

J is TRBJ2-7 and V is TRBV5-1; D unresolved. This CDR3 is 16 amino acids long. Germline-derived CDR1 and CDR2 are SGHRS and YFSETQ. The V and J ends lost 2 bases and 0 bases respectively, with 15 bases between them. This chain's CDR3 is CASSLKNTLYSYEQYF. Written as DNA, the CDR3 is TGCGCCAGCAGCTTAAAGAACACCTTATACTCCTACGAGCAGTACTTC.

The V call is TRBV7-9, the J call TRBJ1-4; D gene ambiguous. CDR3 length: 15 residues. The ends were cut back, 0 bases at V and 7 bases at J, with 12 bases in the middle. Germline CDR1 is SEHNR and CDR2 is FQNEAQ (reference sequence). CDR3 in amino acids: CASSLAGRMREKLFF. CDR3 DNA: TGTGCCAGCAGCTTAGCAGGGAGAATGCGTGAAAAACTGTTTTTT.